Reported below is one T cell receptor (beta chain). Its antigen specificity is not known. Preparation of the library involved 5' RACE. Each TCR library was prepared from about 3.5 ug of total RNA. cDNA was synthesized with SMARTScribe reverse transcriptase in eight separate reactions per sample. During cDNA synthesis, unique molecular identifiers containing a 6-nucleotide sample barcode were introduced by template switching. TCRalpha and TCRbeta cDNA was amplified in two nested PCRs of roughly 16 and 10 cycles, and bead purification was carried out after each PCR. Before amplification, the cDNA was treated with uracil DNA-glycosylase and purified using the QIAquick PCR purification kit. The second PCR added Illumina TruSeq-compatible adapters along with sample-specific barcodes. TapeStation and Qubit were used to check library quality and concentration, and 5 to 6 ng of each library went into the pool. Sequencing of pooled libraries was carried out on an Illumina HiSeq2500 single-index Rapid Run using 2 x 100 bp reads and custom sequencing primers. Regarding the original processing steps: MiGEC version 1.2.6 was used for UMI-based consensus assembly to correct PCR and sequencing errors. MiXCR version 2.1.1 was used to carry out V(D)J alignment, clonotype assembly and CDR3 extraction. Normalisation of gene usage, clonotype sharing and MAIT/NKT TCR abundance was achieved by analysing the top 1000, 10 000 and 20 000 clonotypes per sample. After downsampling to 27 000 UMIs, diversity was calculated as the inverse Simpson index using the vegan R package. Paired Mann-Whitney U tests on discordant twin pairs were used, with Benjamini-Hochberg multiple-testing correction. The reads were reprocessed in TCRdb, with one entry per CDR3 protein sequence and no accompanying DNA. The V and J calls follow TCRdb's processing rather than the paper's. This sample's listing comprises roughly 300,000 distinct CDR3 sequences. Of the sample, approximately 5.4% falls within the top ten clones.

From each donor, an approximately 2.5 ml peripheral blood sample was collected into PAXgene tubes and stored at -80 degrees C. Without T cell sorting, total RNA was isolated from whole blood using the PAXgene blood miRNA kit on an automated QIAcube. Peripheral blood from monozygotic twin pairs concordant or discordant for inflammatory bowel disease was subjected to deep TCRalpha and TCRbeta repertoire profiling with unique molecular barcoding. Smoking habits were recorded for all twin pairs, and each individual was classified as a current, former or never smoker. This record belongs to a study of monozygotic twins with inflammatory bowel disease (dated by TCRdb to between 2018 and 2021). Some background on the complete study: In total, some 30 monozygotic twin pairs made up the full study: 19 Danish pairs, all IBD-discordant, plus nine German pairs, of which four were IBD-concordant and five were IBD-discordant. Each individual had, on average, about 151 000 unique TCRalpha sequences and 181 000 unique TCRbeta sequences available for analysis. Within discordant pairs, disease-associated traits were sought mainly by comparing IBD patients with their genetically identical healthy co-twins.

From the cysteine up to the phenylalanine, the CDR3 has a length of 16 residues. No coding sequence is recorded. Reading the germline V gene (reference sequence) gives CDR1 LGHDT and CDR2 YNNKEL. General study outcomes and caveats: Fewer clonotypes were shared with other individuals by IBD patients than by healthy twins, most markedly in patients showing signs of disease activity. A decrease in TCRbeta repertoire diversity, as measured by inverse Simpson index, was observed in IBD patients compared with their healthy co-twins. Repertoire similarity did not differ between concordant and discordant twins, possibly due to limited statistical power. No single strong signal or clonotype linked to IBD turned up in the results, so the idea that one exists was not supported. The analysis was unable to tell apart different T cell subtypes. Because patients were on differing immunosuppressive treatments, the repertoires may have picked up extra background noise and inter-individual variability.

The origin of this receptor is a human donor with ulcerative colitis or Crohn's disease, or a healthy co-twin of an affected twin (not recorded which). The rearranged segments are TRBV3-1 and TRBJ2-1; the TRBD2 assignment by TCRdb is unverifiable without DNA. Source material: blood. The CDR3 region: CASSLGEECSYNEQFF.